This T cell receptor (beta chain) emerged from a study of blood T cell repertoires in COVID-19. Profiling relied on immunoSEQ multiplex PCR, and the TCRdb table lists in-frame clones only, not all of them. The sample records about 170,000 clones, 89% being singletons. V lost 0 bases to trimming and J lost 0 bases, with 13 bases between them. CDR1 and CDR2 (germline): MGHRA, YSYEKL. This CDR3 contains 17 residues. This clonotype was sampled from a woman aged 18-29 years who had recovered from COVID-19. The chain employs TRBV4-1 and TRBJ2-3; possibly TRBD2 for D (6 bases). Sequencing was performed on PBMCs or T cells enriched from blood (not recorded which). CDR3 sequence: CASSQEGGELSTDTQYF. The DNA of the CDR3 is TGCGCCAGCAGCCAAGAGGGGGGAGAATTAAGCACAGATACGCAGTATTTT.